This T cell receptor (beta chain) emerged from a study of T cell repertoires in cytomegalovirus infection. About the research overall: Epitope selection comprised recently identified HLA-C-restricted CMV epitopes and well-studied HLA-B-restricted CMV epitopes.

Via MiXCR, TCRdb re-called the reads, giving one row per CDR3 protein. Here the sample spans approximately 990,000 distinct CDR3 sequences, more than 25% being singletons. This clonotype was observed at least ten times. The antigen is not known. Study observations and caveats: Ex vivo responses were dominated by HLA-C-restricted CMV-specific TCR beta clonotypes. CMV carriers having the relevant HLA were flagged by cumulative public TCR beta family frequency.

The material was cultured CD8+ T cells from PBMCs, obtained from culture after CMV antigen stimulation. This receptor was identified in a human donor in good health (CMV status not recorded). Some clones in this sample may be carry-over from other donors' samples.

CDR3 amino acids: CASSNPGGGLSQHF. The CDR3 coding sequence is TGTGCCAGCAGCAACCCCGGGGGCGGTCTTTCCCAGCATTTT. This chain links TRBV7-2 with TRBJ1-5, with D possibly TRBD1 on 6 matching bases. V was clipped by 5 bases and J by 11 bases, with 19 bases between them. The CDR3 covers 14 residues. Per germline, CDR1 SGHTA and CDR2 FQGNSA.